Described below is a single TCR beta chain sequence and its context. Generated by immunoSEQ multiplex PCR, the TCRdb table keeps only in-frame clones and is missing some. The sample consists of under 80,000 clones, 75% to 90% of them appearing once. The data originate from a study of blood T cell repertoires in COVID-19. For the study at large: Samples came from the United States, Italy and Spain, spanning acute and convalescent COVID-19.

The sequenced sample was peripheral blood. The sequence derives from a human donor in a cohort sampled during active COVID-19.

CDR3 nucleotides: TGTGCCAGCAGTCCCCTAGCGTCCTACGAGCAGTACTTC. Its translation is CASSPLASYEQYF. This chain links TRBV6-6 with TRBJ2-7; tentative D call: TRBD2 (6 bases). Trimming cost V 5 bases and J 1 base, with 9 bases left between them. Germline values: CDR1 MNHNY, CDR2 SVGAGI (reference sequence). The CDR3 runs 13 residues.